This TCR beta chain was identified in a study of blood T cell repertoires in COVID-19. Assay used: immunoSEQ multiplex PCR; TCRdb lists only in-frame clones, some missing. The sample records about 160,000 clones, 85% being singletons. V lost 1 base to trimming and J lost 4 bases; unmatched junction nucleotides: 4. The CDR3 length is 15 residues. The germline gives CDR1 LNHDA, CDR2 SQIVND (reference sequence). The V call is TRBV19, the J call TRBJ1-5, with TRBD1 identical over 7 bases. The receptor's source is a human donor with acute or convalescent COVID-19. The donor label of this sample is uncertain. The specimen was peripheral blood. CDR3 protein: CASSIGQGVNQPQHF. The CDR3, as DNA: TGTGCCAGTAGTATAGGCCAGGGGGTAAATCAGCCCCAGCATTTT.